The 22 T cell receptor beta chains listed next were all sequenced from one sample in a study of blood T cells in healthy people across ages. Sample-barcoded 5' priming and a J-beta primer mix drove a second PCR of about 7 to 12 cycles. TCRdb passed the 5' RACE reads through MiXCR, listing each CDR3 protein once. The table includes over 700,000 distinct CDR3 sequences, 25% detected once. A further study also used this sample, focusing on T cells of mothers and their children.

The material sequenced was blood. These receptors were collected from a boy younger than 18 in good health.

The chain joins TRBV20-1 to TRBJ2-1; 7 nucleotides line up with TRBD1. The tail of the sequence fits TRBJ2-7 better, so the J call may be wrong. Germline lookup yields CDR1 DFQATT and CDR2 SNEGSKA (reference sequence). This CDR3 region has 15 residues. CDR3 sequence: CSASEDRLMTYEQYF. CDR3 in DNA: TGCAGTGCTTCTGAGGACAGGCTGATGACCTACGAGCAGTACTTC.

The rearrangement links TRBV29-1 to TRBJ2-1; D gene unclear. The ends were cut back, 4 bases at V and 5 bases at J, with 6 bases in the middle. This CDR3 contains 11 residues. Germline V lookup: CDR1 SQVTM, CDR2 ANQGSEA. CDR3 coding DNA: TGCAGCGTTGGTCAGGACAATGAGCAGTTCTTC. As protein: CSVGQDNEQFF.

This clonotype was seen a few times. This sequence joins TRBV5-1 and TRBJ2-7; 9 nucleotides match TRBD2. Germline trimming cut 4 bases from V and 2 bases from J; bases unmatched to any gene: 10. The germline V gene has CDR1 SGHRS and CDR2 YFSETQ. CDR3 length equals 16 residues. CDR3 sequence reads: CASSPLVVAGAYEQYF. The CDR3 DNA follows: TGCGCCAGCAGCCCCCTGGTAGTAGCGGGAGCCTACGAGCAGTACTTC.

This chain links TRBV5-1 with TRBJ2-7; 7 bases map to TRBD1. The germline gives CDR1 SGHRS, CDR2 YFSETQ. The CDR3 consists of 15 residues. V shed 4 bases, J shed 2 bases, and the junction held 9 bases outside the gene matches. As DNA, the CDR3 is TGCGCCAGCAGCCCCACCCCGGGACAGACCTACGAGCAGTACTTC. It encodes CASSPTPGQTYEQYF.

The sample holds a few counts of this clonotype. The genes are TRBV24-1 and TRBJ2-1; 14 bases line up with TRBD2. Germline CDR1 and CDR2: KGHDR and SFDVKD. This CDR3 contains 15 residues. The V segment lost 7 bases and the J segment 8 bases; nucleotides outside the gene matches: 6. The CDR3: CATRGTSGSTYEQFF. The CDR3 coding sequence is TGTGCCACCAGAGGGACTAGCGGGAGCACCTATGAGCAGTTCTTC.

V usage is TRBV29-1 and J usage is TRBJ2-5, with 9 bases identical to TRBD2. This CDR3 has 14 amino acids. Looked up from germline, CDR1 is SQVTM and CDR2 is ANQGSEA. Losses at the gene ends were 4 bases for V and 1 base for J; bases not matched to a gene: 4. This chain's CDR3 is CSVVLREGQETQYF. The CDR3 DNA reads as TGCAGCGTTGTGTTGCGGGAGGGCCAAGAGACCCAGTACTTC.

The CDR3 region is CASSFSSGNNEQFF. In DNA form, the CDR3 reads TGCGCCAGCAGCTTTTCTAGCGGAAACAATGAGCAGTTCTTC. The rearrangement joins TRBV5-1 to TRBJ2-1; 7 bases align to TRBD2. V lost 2 bases, J lost 5 bases, and 4 bases stayed unmatched. The CDR3 is made up of 14 amino acids. Per the germline V gene, CDR1 is SGHRS and CDR2 is YFSETQ. Looking up the rest from reference TRBV5-1 and TRBJ2-1 gives the full variable domain: KAGVTQTPRYLIKTRGQQVTLSCSPISGHRSVSWYQQTPGQGLQFLFEYFSETQRNKGNFPGRFSGRQFSNSRSEMNVSTLELGDSALYLCASSFSSGNNEQFFGPGTRLTVL.

This clonotype was seen only a few times. The rearrangement joins TRBV28 to TRBJ1-2, with 8 bases lining up with TRBD1. The J segment lost 13 bases and the V segment lost 6 bases, leaving 7 bases of the junction unmatched. The CDR3 runs to 11 residues. Per germline, CDR1 MDHEN and CDR2 SYDVKM. The CDR3 DNA sequence: TGTGCCAGCAGCTCGGACAGGGACAGCACCTTC. Amino acids: CASSSDRDSTF.

This clonotype was observed a handful of times. The V call is TRBV7-8, the J call TRBJ2-5; 8 bases fit TRBD2. This CDR3 comprises 18 residues. V lost 0 bases, J lost 4 bases, and 13 bases stayed unmatched. Looked up from germline, CDR1 is SGHVS and CDR2 is FQNEAQ. Here the CDR3 DNA reads TGTGCCAGCAGCTTAGCGAGGCCCTGGCGGGAGGACGGAGAGACCCAGTACTTC. Protein: CASSLARPWREDGETQYF.

V usage is TRBV6-4 and J usage is TRBJ2-2; the D is unclear. Per germline, CDR1 MRHNA and CDR2 SNTAGT. Trimming took off 3 bases at V and 5 bases at J, with 16 bases between the two ends. The CDR3 is made up of 16 amino acids. The CDR3 sequence is CASSESSAVLTGELFF. CDR3 DNA: TGTGCCAGCAGTGAATCCTCGGCAGTATTGACCGGGGAGCTGTTTTTT.

This clonotype has a handful of counts. CDR3 nucleotides: TGTGCCAGCAGTCATCTCCAGGACCATGAGCAGTTCTTC. This gives the protein CASSHLQDHEQFF. The chain recombines TRBV27 with TRBJ2-1; D not certain. Germline-derived CDR1 and CDR2 are MNHEY and SMNVEV (reference sequence). Between the trimmed V and J ends, which lost 5 bases and 8 bases, there was a span of 13 bases. The CDR3 contains 13 residues.

This clonotype has just one count. The junction shows a germline mismatch at one end, possibly a read error. V is TRBV6-6 and J is TRBJ2-1; D remains unclear. Germline loops: CDR1 MNHNY, CDR2 SVGAGI (reference sequence). The CDR3 extends over 15 amino acids. CDR3 in DNA: TGTGCCAGCAGTTACGTCCGGACGCCATACAATGATCAGTTCTTC. Its protein product is CASSYVRTPYNDQFF.

The chain couples TRBV20-1 to TRBJ2-5, with no clear D. The CDR3 has 13 residues. V was clipped by 2 bases and J by 5 bases, with 12 bases between them. The germline CDR1 and CDR2 sequences are DFQATT and SNEGSKA (reference sequence). The CDR3: CSARKPQGETQYF. In DNA form, the CDR3 reads TGCAGTGCTAGAAAGCCTCAAGGGGAGACCCAGTACTTC.

This clonotype was detected only a few times. A read error may produce the germline difference seen at one junction end. The chain carries TRBV6-6 and TRBJ2-7, with 15 bases aligning to TRBD2. Per germline, CDR1 MNHNY and CDR2 SVGAGI (reference sequence). CDR3 length: 13 amino acids. The CDR3 loop is CASSGLAGGPVSF. In DNA, the CDR3 is TGTGCCAGCAGCGGACTAGCGGGAGGGCCTGTCAGCTTC.

This clonotype was counted a few times. The chain is built from TRBV28 and TRBJ2-7; no clear D. Between the trimmed V and J ends, which lost 7 bases and 4 bases, there was a span of 14 bases. Germline CDR1 reads MDHEN; CDR2 reads SYDVKM. The CDR3 consists of 13 residues. The CDR3 region has the DNA TGTGCCAGCATCGCAAGGGAAGGGTACGAGCAGTACTTC. As protein: CASIAREGYEQYF.

The chain is built from TRBV20-1 and TRBJ1-1, with TRBD1 as a possible D gene (5 bases). Germline lookup yields CDR1 DFQATT and CDR2 SNEGSKA (reference sequence). V lost 0 bases to trimming and J lost 4 bases, with 15 bases between them. The CDR3 has 15 residues. The chain's CDR3 is CSARDRRGARTEAFF. The DNA of the CDR3 is TGCAGTGCTAGAGATCGGCGAGGGGCCCGCACTGAAGCTTTCTTT.

This clonotype has a handful of counts. The chain carries TRBV18 and TRBJ2-3, with D unclear. The CDR3 contains 14 residues. Per the germline V gene, CDR1 is KGHSH and CDR2 is LQKENI. V was pared by 0 bases and J by 6 bases, with 10 bases between. The CDR3 protein is CASSPPNHGDTQYF. The CDR3 DNA reads as TGTGCCAGCTCACCACCGAACCACGGGGATACGCAGTATTTT.

J is TRBJ2-7 and V is TRBV5-1, with 8 bases fitting TRBD2. The germline gives CDR1 SGHRS, CDR2 YFSETQ. V dropped 0 bases and J dropped 5; count of bases not matched to a gene: 10. This CDR3 has 16 amino acids. In DNA form, the CDR3 reads TGCGCCAGCAGCTTGGGGGTTAGCGGGATTTCCCACGAGCAGTACTTC. Residues: CASSLGVSGISHEQYF.

This clonotype was detected many times. The rearrangement links TRBV20-1 to TRBJ2-1; 8 positions match TRBD2. Losses at the gene ends were 5 bases for V and 1 base for J; bases not matched to a gene: 1. Germline values: CDR1 DFQATT, CDR2 SNEGSKA (reference sequence). The length of the CDR3 is 13 residues. CDR3: CSARGGSYNEQFF. The CDR3 nucleotides are TGCAGTGCTCGCGGGGGGTCCTACAATGAGCAGTTCTTC.

The V call is TRBV9, the J call TRBJ2-3; TRBD2 matches at 7 bases. Looked up from germline, CDR1 is SGDLS and CDR2 is YYNGEE. V gave up 6 bases and J gave up 8 bases; unmatched junction bases: 15. This CDR3 contains 15 residues. CDR3 amino acids: CASNPGTTSRGTQYF. DNA for the CDR3: TGTGCCAGCAATCCAGGGACTACCTCGCGAGGTACGCAGTATTTT.

The chain links TRBV5-1 to TRBJ1-4; 8 bases match TRBD1. Germline V gene data show CDR1 as SGHRS and CDR2 as YFSETQ. This CDR3 has 17 amino acids. After removal of 4 bases from V and 0 bases from J, the junction contained 8 bases not matched to a gene. The CDR3 loop reads CASSPRTGKSTNEKLFF. Written as DNA, the CDR3 is TGCGCCAGCAGCCCCCGGACAGGGAAGTCAACTAATGAAAAACTGTTTTTT.

This clonotype was seen more than once but under ten times. The chain joins TRBV5-1 to TRBJ1-3, with D unclear. Germline assignment: CDR1 SGHRS and CDR2 YFSETQ. The V end was cut by 2 bases, the J end by 0 bases, with 9 bases between. This CDR3 is 15 amino acids long. The CDR3 DNA is TGCGCCAGCAGCTTAGGGTCGGACTCTGGAAACACCATATATTTT. This sequence encodes CASSLGSDSGNTIYF.